Given below is one T cell receptor beta chain in context. This specimen belongs to a study of blood T cell repertoires in COVID-19. Study-level background: The cDNA or gDNA used as material had been derived from T cells, B-cell-depleted T cells, or PBMCs.

Assay used: immunoSEQ multiplex PCR; TCRdb lists only in-frame clones, some missing. The sample includes 150,000 to 200,000 clones, approximately 84% of them seen just once. Germline CDR1 reads LGHDT; CDR2 reads YNNKEL (reference sequence). The CDR3 contains 16 residues. Trimming took 4 bases from V and 2 from J; bases not matched to a gene: 4. The chain is built from TRBV3-1 (or the pseudogene TRBV3-2) and TRBJ2-5; TRBD2 matches 13 bases. Sequenced material: peripheral blood. The TCR comes from an elderly woman with acute or convalescent COVID-19. The CDR3 sequence: CASSRRTSGRQETQYF. CDR3 DNA sequence: TGTGCCAGCAGCCGACGGACTAGCGGGAGACAAGAGACCCAGTACTTC.